Listed here are 26 T cell receptor beta chains from one sample, sequenced in a study of CD8+CD57+ T cells in acquired aplastic anemia. For CDR3 and TCR beta VDJ profiling, genomic DNA was the template used. TCRdb fed the reads into MiXCR, producing one record per CDR3 protein. The repertoire holds under 200,000 distinct CDR3 sequences, with around half as singletons. Patients included in sequencing had previously demonstrated CD8+CD57+ cell expansion by flow cytometry. Input material: sorted CD4+, CD8+, or CD8+CD57+ T cells (not recorded which) from PBMCs. The receptors originated from a human donor with aplastic anemia.

This clonotype has a handful of counts. The chain has TRBV12-3 or TRBV12-4 and TRBJ2-7; TRBD2 aligns across 7 bases. There are 12 residues in the CDR3. Unmatched junction bases numbered 3, after V lost 3 bases and J lost 7 bases. CDR3 coding DNA: TGTGCCAGCAGTTTTGGGGGAGGGGAGCAGTACTTC. It encodes CASSFGGGEQYF.

The chain has TRBV6-6 and TRBJ1-6, with unresolved D. The CDR3 covers 11 residues. The V end lost 6 bases, the J end lost 7 bases, and 4 bases lay between the germline ends. Per the germline V gene, CDR1 is MNHNY and CDR2 is SVGAGI (reference sequence). In DNA, the CDR3 is TGTGCCAGCAGGAGGAATTCACCCCTCCACTTT. Its protein product is CASRRNSPLHF.

The chain joins TRBV7-2 to TRBJ2-7, with D maybe TRBD2 (6 bases). Germline CDR1 reads SGHTA; CDR2 reads FQGNSA. The CDR3 has 15 amino acids. V dropped 2 bases and J dropped 3 bases, with 14 bases sitting between them. CDR3 nucleotide sequence: TGTGCCAGCAGCTTATGGAGTAGCGGACTCTACGAGCAGTACTTC. Protein sequence: CASSLWSSGLYEQYF.

This clonotype was seen a single time. V usage is TRBV5-1 and J usage is TRBJ2-7, with 15 bases lining up with TRBD2. This CDR3 contains 16 residues. J lost 4 bases, V lost 4 bases, and 6 bases had no gene match. CDR1 and CDR2 (germline): SGHRS, YFSETQ. The chain's CDR3 is CASSQGLAGGGYEQYF. The CDR3 DNA sequence: TGCGCCAGCAGCCAAGGACTAGCGGGAGGGGGGTACGAGCAGTACTTC.

The V gene is TRBV7-9, the J gene TRBJ1-4; D perhaps matches TRBD1 (5 bases). Trimming pared 6 bases from V and 8 bases from J, leaving 19 bases between. The CDR3 is 15 residues long. The germline gives CDR1 SEHNR, CDR2 FQNEAQ (reference sequence). CDR3 bases: TGTGCCAGCAGGCGGGACGGAAGTAAGAAGGAAAAACTGTTTTTT. Translating gives CASRRDGSKKEKLFF.

The rearrangement links TRBV19 to TRBJ2-3; 9 nucleotides line up with TRBD1. Germline loops: CDR1 LNHDA, CDR2 SQIVND (reference sequence). The V and J ends lost 7 bases and 4 bases, in that order; junction bases with no gene match: 15. This CDR3 contains 17 residues. The CDR3 nucleotides read TGTGCCAGTAATAAGCGCCACCTGGGACAGGGTCCAGATACGCAGTATTTT. Residues: CASNKRHLGQGPDTQYF.

This clonotype was found many times. The genes are TRBV10-3 and TRBJ2-3; either TRBD1 or TRBD2 may fit D (5 bases each). Germline V gives CDR1 ENHRY, CDR2 SYGVKD. The CDR3 spans 13 residues. Trimming removed 8 bases from V and 2 bases from J, with 11 bases in between. CDR3 residues: CAISVGDTDTQYF. CDR3 nucleotide sequence: TGTGCCATCTCCGTGGGGGACACAGATACGCAGTATTTT.

This clonotype was seen a few times. The V call is TRBV15, the J call TRBJ1-6; 12 bases are shared with TRBD1. The V and J ends lost 5 bases and 9 bases, in that order; junction bases with no gene match: 8. The CDR3 is 16 amino acids. Germline V gene sequence: CDR1 LNHNV, CDR2 YYDKDF (reference sequence). CDR3 DNA sequence: TGTGCCACCAGCGGCCCCGGGACAGGGGGCAGTTCACCCCTCCACTTT. It translates to CATSGPGTGGSSPLHF.

The V and J genes are TRBV19 and TRBJ1-1, with 10 bases fitting TRBD1. V was clipped by 5 bases and J by 0 bases; unmatched bases: 3. Germline assignment: CDR1 LNHDA and CDR2 SQIVND (reference sequence). The CDR3 sequence is 15 residues long. The CDR3 region is CASSRGQGLNTEAFF. The CDR3 DNA reads TGTGCCAGTAGTCGGGGACAGGGGCTGAACACTGAAGCTTTCTTT.

This sequence joins TRBV28 and TRBJ1-1; D unresolved. Germline V gene sequence: CDR1 MDHEN, CDR2 SYDVKM. V lost 8 bases to trimming and J lost 4 bases, with 14 bases between them. This CDR3 comprises 13 residues. This chain's CDR3 is CASFSRAVTEAFF. The CDR3 DNA reads TGTGCCAGCTTCTCCCGGGCGGTCACTGAAGCTTTCTTT.

The chain uses TRBV7-2 and TRBJ1-2, with a possible D match to TRBD1 (6 bases). Deletions cut 5 bases from V and 9 bases from J, with 16 bases between. The CDR3 consists of 13 residues. CDR1 is SGHTA and CDR2 is FQGNSA in the germline V gene. The DNA for the CDR3 is TGTGCCAGCAGCACTCCACAGGGCGGTCGCTACACCTTC. It translates to CASSTPQGGRYTF.

This clonotype was counted many times. This chain uses TRBV7-9 with TRBJ2-7, with D unresolved. Trimming took 1 base from V and 4 from J, leaving 5 bases between them. Germline lookup yields CDR1 SEHNR and CDR2 FQNEAQ (reference sequence). The CDR3 consists of 12 residues. This CDR3 is CASSLGWYEQYF. Written as DNA, the CDR3 is TGTGCCAGCAGCTTAGGTTGGTACGAGCAGTACTTC.

This clonotype is a singleton in its sample. The V gene is TRBV20-1, the J gene TRBJ2-7; 9 bases line up with TRBD2. The trim removed 4 bases at V and 3 bases at J, leaving 4 bases unmatched. Germline-derived CDR1 and CDR2 are DFQATT and SNEGSKA (reference sequence). This CDR3 is built from 13 residues. The CDR3 DNA follows: TGCAGTGCTAAACTAGCGGGTCTCTACGAGCAGTACTTC. This gives the protein CSAKLAGLYEQYF.

CDR3 coding DNA: TGTGCCAGCAGCCAGGAACTCCGACTAGCGGGCTACGAGCAGTACTTC. This translates into CASSQELRLAGYEQYF. The rearrangement joins TRBV7-6 to TRBJ2-7; 10 positions agree with TRBD2. The CDR3 covers 16 residues. Trimming cost V 5 bases and J 3 bases; bases outside gene matches: 10. In germline, CDR1 is SGHVS, CDR2 FNYEAQ.

The V call is TRBV5-1, the J call TRBJ2-7; D is unresolved. CDR1 and CDR2 (germline): SGHRS, YFSETQ. V was clipped by 1 base and J by 0 bases, with 8 bases between them. The CDR3 runs 14 residues. CDR3 DNA: TGCGCCAGCAGCTTGTCATTCAGCTCCTACGAGCAGTACTTC. This encodes CASSLSFSSYEQYF.

V is TRBV7-9 and J is TRBJ2-7, with 9 bases that match TRBD1. The germline CDR1 and CDR2 sequences are SEHNR and FQNEAQ (reference sequence). The V gene end was trimmed by 5 bases and the J gene end by 5 bases; junction bases not matched to a gene: 10. The CDR3 sequence is 15 residues long. The CDR3 DNA sequence: TGTGCCAGCAGCCATTACAGGGACAGGGTTAACGAGCAGTACTTC. Amino acid sequence: CASSHYRDRVNEQYF.

V and J are TRBV4-1 and TRBJ1-1; TRBD1 agrees at 9 bases. J gave up 3 bases and V 1 base, and 15 bases lay outside the gene matches. Germline V gene sequence: CDR1 MGHRA, CDR2 YSYEKL. This CDR3 has 19 amino acids. The CDR3 DNA reads TGCGCCAGCAGCCAAGGGACAGGGGCCGGGTCCCTGAAGGACACTGAAGCTTTCTTT. It yields the protein CASSQGTGAGSLKDTEAFF.

This clonotype turned up a few times. The genes are TRBV11-2 and TRBJ2-2; D remains ambiguous. Trimming stripped 6 bases from V and 4 bases from J, with 12 bases between. Germline V gene sequence: CDR1 SGHAT, CDR2 FQNNGV. The length of the CDR3 is 14 residues. CDR3 protein: CASSPKISTGELFF. DNA for the CDR3: TGTGCCAGCAGTCCTAAGATTTCCACCGGGGAGCTGTTTTTT.

This chain joins TRBV4-1 and TRBJ2-3; no firm D call. V was trimmed by 5 bases and J by 0 bases, leaving 15 bases between them. Germline V lookup: CDR1 MGHRA, CDR2 YSYEKL. The CDR3 consists of 16 residues. The CDR3 coding sequence is TGCGCCAGCAGCGACCCTAGAAAGGGTAGCACAGATACGCAGTATTTT. This codes for CASSDPRKGSTDTQYF.

V is TRBV20-1 and J is TRBJ2-7, with 7 bases identical to TRBD1. Per germline, CDR1 DFQATT and CDR2 SNEGSKA (reference sequence). The ends lost 6 bases at V and 2 bases at J; junction bases unmatched: 4. CDR3 length: 12 residues. The CDR3 bases are TGCAGTGCATGGACAGGACCCTACGAGCAGTACTTC. Amino acid sequence: CSAWTGPYEQYF.

V and J are TRBV7-6 and TRBJ1-2, with 10 bases identical to TRBD1. Trimming took 1 base from V and 6 from J; bases not matched to a gene: 5. Germline V lookup: CDR1 SGHVS, CDR2 FNYEAQ. The CDR3 runs 15 residues. This CDR3 is CASSLEETGGNGYTF. In DNA, the CDR3 is TGTGCCAGCAGCTTAGAGGAGACAGGGGGCAATGGCTACACCTTC.

V usage is TRBV6-1 and J usage is TRBJ2-7; possible D gene TRBD1, 5 bases. Trimming shortened V by 3 bases and J by 6 bases, and 6 bases separated the two germline ends. The CDR3 consists of 11 residues. The germline V gene encodes CDR1 MNHNS and CDR2 SASEGT. The DNA of the CDR3 is TGTGCCAGCAGTGATGGGGCCGAGCAGTACTTC. Its protein is CASSDGAEQYF.

This clonotype was seen ten or more times. The chain combines TRBV9 with TRBJ2-2, with D possibly TRBD1 on 5 matching bases. Per the germline V gene, CDR1 is SGDLS and CDR2 is YYNGEE. The CDR3 extends over 14 amino acids. V lost 2 bases and J lost 3, with 8 bases in between. CDR3 amino acids: CASSVKGYTGELFF. The CDR3 DNA sequence: TGTGCCAGCAGCGTTAAGGGGTACACCGGGGAGCTGTTTTTT.

J is TRBJ1-6 and V is TRBV15, with D possibly matching TRBD1 (5 bases). From germline, CDR1 is LNHNV and CDR2 YYDKDF (reference sequence). The CDR3 is 13 amino acids. Trimming took off 7 bases at V and 7 bases at J, with 11 bases between the two ends. The CDR3 nucleotides are TGTGCCACCACGGCAGGGTTGAATTCACCCCTCCACTTT. This sequence encodes CATTAGLNSPLHF.

The chain links TRBV4-2 to TRBJ2-3, with 9 positions matching TRBD1. CDR3 length: 15 residues. Trimming took 5 bases from V and 6 from J; bases not matched to a gene: 9. Germline CDR1 LGHNA, CDR2 YNFKEQ. The CDR3 DNA reads TGTGCCAGCAGCGGAGGACAGGGGAGAGGGGATACGCAGTATTTT. Translated, it gives CASSGGQGRGDTQYF.

The V call is TRBV12-3 or TRBV12-4, the J call TRBJ2-3; 7 nucleotides match TRBD2. Trimming took 5 bases from V and 2 from J; bases not matched to a gene: 4. The CDR3 covers 14 residues. DNA for the CDR3: TGTGCCAGCAGTCGACTAGCCGACACAGATACGCAGTATTTT. Translation: CASSRLADTDTQYF.